This T cell receptor (beta chain) was sequenced for a study of regulatory dendritic cells for organ transplantation (dated by TCRdb to 2015 to 2018). For the study in its entirety: Sorted naive and memory CD4+ and CD8+ T cells had their TCRbeta repertoires sequenced both before and after allostimulation with either regulatory or mature dendritic cells.

This clone occurred a few times. It has no known antigen specificity. Per-base qualities were not stored, and no clone one base away is much larger. The TCRbeta CDR3 regions were amplified in a multiplexed two-step PCR with Vbeta-specific forward primers and Jbeta-specific reverse primers. TCRbeta libraries were sequenced on an Illumina instrument through the immunoSEQ service. Concerning the study's data processing: V, D and J genes were assigned using IMGT annotation, and counts were corrected for multiplex PCR bias using synthetic CDR3 analogues. In the immunoSEQ Analyzer, repertoire clonality was calculated as one minus normalized Shannon entropy. Clonal expansion was defined by Fisher's exact test with Benjamini-Hochberg false discovery rate control, using two-tailed P<0.01. As stored in TCRdb, this immuneACCESS dataset retains in-frame rearrangements with V and J assigned. A fraction of the clones does not appear; measured against another copy, unresolved V genes explain less than half of the discrepancy, and the remainder lacks a known reason. The DNA was the basis for D and trimming; V, J and clone size are from that table. The sample has over 8,500 clones on record, just over 70% of them singletons. The ten largest clonotypes hold under 20% of the sample.

Study-wide conclusions, independent of this receptor: Only a couple of subjects were sequenced, and considerable between-individual heterogeneity in the alloreactive memory CD8+ T cell pool was noted by the authors. Expansion of memory CD8+ clones was induced by allostimulation in both subjects, but more limited expansion appeared to be induced by regulatory dendritic cells than by mature dendritic cells. Of the resting subsets, memory CD8+ T cells had the largest number of alloreactive TCR clonotypes. Naive CD4+ and CD8+ T cells showed highly diverse repertoires, whereas memory cells were less diverse and memory CD8+ cells were the most oligoclonal.

FACS was used to sort CD4+ or CD8+ cells into naive T cells, defined as CD45RA+, and memory T cells, defined as CD45RO+. Two healthy control subjects provided the T cells used for TCR sequencing. Unstimulated sorted T cell subsets were used as baseline controls for the mixed lymphocyte reactions. The Qiagen DNeasy Blood & Tissue Kit was used to extract genomic DNA. Taken from the germline V gene, the CDR1 and CDR2 loops are LGHNA and YNFKEQ. The CDR3, cysteine through phenylalanine, is 14 amino acids long. Kept here is only the CDR3 DNA, which spans 42 bases and is read in frame from base 1. A distance of 9 bases separates the germline ends of V and J, which lose 0 bases and 4 bases respectively.

The chain links TRBV4-2 with TRBJ1-1; possibly the D gene is TRBD1, per 5 matching bases. The sequenced sample was memory CD8+ T cells from blood. In the paper's terms, the cell subset or site label means: CD45RO+ memory T cells. This clonotype was obtained from a human donor in good health. The CDR3 sequence is CASSQEMTVTEAFF. The nucleotide sequence reads as follows: TGTGCCAGCAGCCAAGAGATGACAGTCACTGAAGCTTTCTTT.